This is a list of T cell receptor beta chains from one sample in a study of cytomegalovirus exposure and HLA in healthy donors. Clones were sequenced by immunoSEQ multiplex PCR, and TCRdb holds only the in-frame ones, with some missing. The sample gives more than 90,000 clones, more than 70% of which show up once; under 5% is in the top ten. Sequenced input: PBMCs. These receptors all stem from a man between 18 and 29 years old in good health and CMV-seronegative. The CDR3 runs from the conserved cysteine through the conserved F or W. A D gene is named only where the DNA matches it firmly. Rows give clone size only sometimes, using once, few, many, or a class for an expanded clone.

J gene,clone size,D gene,V gene,CDR3 length,CDR3 DNA,CDR3 protein
TRBJ2-5,-,TRBD2,TRBV5-4,14,TGTGCCAGCAGCCTCGGGGGGGTTCAAGAGACCCAGTACTTC,CASSLGGVQETQYF
TRBJ2-2,-,-,TRBV19,13,TGTGCCAGTATTCTAGTAGGTTCCGGGGAGCTGTTTTTT,CASILVGSGELFF
TRBJ1-1,few,-,TRBV7-9,12,TGTGCCAGCAGCTTAATGGCTGCTGAAGCTTTCTTT,CASSLMAAEAFF
TRBJ2-3,-,TRBD2,TRBV2,17,TGTGCCAGCAGTGATCGACTAGCGGAGGGGGGCACAGATACGCAGTATTTT,CASSDRLAEGGTDTQYF
TRBJ1-2,-,-,TRBV6-4,13,TGTGCCAGCAGTGCAGGGATTAACTATGGCTACACCTTC,CASSAGINYGYTF
TRBJ1-1,-,-,TRBV7-2,14,TGTGCCAGCAGCTTACTCATTACGGGCACTGAAGCTTTCTTT,CASSLLITGTEAFF
TRBJ2-3,-,-,TRBV5-1,14,TGCGCCAGCACCGCAGGGATTCGGACAGATACGCAGTATTTT,CASTAGIRTDTQYF
TRBJ1-5,-,-,TRBV6-5,15,TGTGCCAGCAGTTTCGGACAGTTTAGCAATCAGCCCCAGCATTTT,CASSFGQFSNQPQHF
TRBJ2-7,once,-,TRBV15,15,TGTGCCACCAGCAGGGCCGAGGCGGTTTCGGACGAGCAGTACTTC,CATSRAEAVSDEQYF
TRBJ2-4,-,TRBD1,TRBV19,14,TGTGCCAGTAGTTCAGGTACAGGGGGAGACATTCAGTACTTC,CASSSGTGGDIQYF
TRBJ1-2,-,-,TRBV2,13,TGTGCCAGCACAACCGGGACGGCGGGAGGCTACACCTTC,CASTTGTAGGYTF
TRBJ2-2,once,TRBD2,TRBV5-4,15,TGTGCCAGCAGCCCGGGGGGGCTGAACACCGGGGAGCTGTTTTTT,CASSPGGLNTGELFF
TRBJ2-5,-,TRBD2,TRBV15,15,TGTGCCACCAGCAGAGCCAGCGGGAATGGAGAGACCCAGTACTTC,CATSRASGNGETQYF
TRBJ2-7,-,-,TRBV5-1,15,TGCGCCAGCAGCTTGGTCCCCAGATTCTCCTACGAGCAGTACTTC,CASSLVPRFSYEQYF
TRBJ1-5,-,-,TRBV6-1,15,TGTGCCAGCAGTGAAGCGCGTCGGGGGGTTCAGCCCCAGCATTTT,CASSEARRGVQPQHF
TRBJ2-1,-,TRBD2,TRBV25-1,15,TGTGCCAGCAGCGGGACTAGCGGTACTTACAATGAGCAGTTCTTC,CASSGTSGTYNEQFF
TRBJ1-1,-,-,TRBV5-1,14,TGCGCCAGCAGCCCCTCCAGGGCCGACACTGAAGCTTTCTTT,CASSPSRADTEAFF